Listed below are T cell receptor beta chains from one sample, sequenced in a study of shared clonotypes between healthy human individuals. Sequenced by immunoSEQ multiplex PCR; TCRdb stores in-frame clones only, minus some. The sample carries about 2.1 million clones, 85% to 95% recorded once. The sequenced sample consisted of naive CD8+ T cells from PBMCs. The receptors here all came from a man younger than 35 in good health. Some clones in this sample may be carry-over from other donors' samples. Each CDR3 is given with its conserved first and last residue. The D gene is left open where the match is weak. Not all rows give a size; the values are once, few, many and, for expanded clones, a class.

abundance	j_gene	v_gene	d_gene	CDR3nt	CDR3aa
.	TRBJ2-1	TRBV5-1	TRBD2	TGCGCCAGCAGCTTGGAACTAGCGGGATACTACAATGAGCAGTTCTTC	CASSLELAGYYNEQFF
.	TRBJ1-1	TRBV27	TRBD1	TGTGCCAGCAGACTGACAGGGGGGGGAACTGAAGCTTTCTTT	CASRLTGGGTEAFF
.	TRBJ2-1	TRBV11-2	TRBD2	TGTGCCAGCAGCTTAGGACTAGCGGGAGAGCAGTTCTTC	CASSLGLAGEQFF
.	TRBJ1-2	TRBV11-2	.	TGTGCCAGCACCCTATCGCCGAGCTATGGCTACACCTTC	CASTLSPSYGYTF
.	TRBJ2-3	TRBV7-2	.	TGTGCCAGCAGCTTTACCGCTTACAACACAGATACGCAGTATTTT	CASSFTAYNTDTQYF
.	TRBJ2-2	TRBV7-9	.	TGTGCCAGCTTGAACACCGGGGAGCTGTTTTTT	CASLNTGELFF
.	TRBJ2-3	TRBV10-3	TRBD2	TGTGCCATCAGTGAGTCCTGGGAGCGGGGGTTCACAGATACGCAGTATTTT	CAISESWERGFTDTQYF
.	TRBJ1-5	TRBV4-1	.	TGCGCCAGCAGCCAGGAAAGACAGATCAATCAGCCCCAGCATTTT	CASSQERQINQPQHF
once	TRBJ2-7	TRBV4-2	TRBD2	TGTGCCAGCAGCCAAGAGGACCCCTTGCGGGAGGGCTCCTACGAGCAGTACTTC	CASSQEDPLREGSYEQYF
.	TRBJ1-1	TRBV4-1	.	TGCGCCAGCAGCCAAGGGGAGGGAGGGGACACTGAAGCTTTCTTT	CASSQGEGGDTEAFF
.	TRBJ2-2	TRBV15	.	TGTGCCACCAGCGCACAAAAATGGCACACCGGGGAGCTGTTTTTT	CATSAQKWHTGELFF
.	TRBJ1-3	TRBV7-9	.	TGTGCCAGCAGCCCACTGGATCCTGGGTACACCATATATTTT	CASSPLDPGYTIYF
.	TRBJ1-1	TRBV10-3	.	TGTGCCATCAGTGAGTCTATTAACAGGTTGAACACTGAAGCTTTCTTT	CAISESINRLNTEAFF
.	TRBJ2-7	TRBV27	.	TGTGCCAGCAGTTTATCGTCCGGGGGGCATTACGAGCAGTACTTC	CASSLSSGGHYEQYF
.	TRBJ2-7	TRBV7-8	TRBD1	TGTGCCAGCAGCGTCCGGGACAGCTCCTACGAGCAGTACTTC	CASSVRDSSYEQYF
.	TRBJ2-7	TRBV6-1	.	TGTGCCAGCAGTGAAGTCCGCGTTCTCAGCAGGGACAACGAGCAGTACTTC	CASSEVRVLSRDNEQYF
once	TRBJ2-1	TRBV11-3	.	TGTGCCAGCAGCCCCTCCGAGGGTCCCTTCTCCTACAATGAGCAGTTCTTC	CASSPSEGPFSYNEQFF
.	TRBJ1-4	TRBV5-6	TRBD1	TGTGCCAGCAGCTTCGGGACAGGGGGCCGAAAACTGTTTTTT	CASSFGTGGRKLFF
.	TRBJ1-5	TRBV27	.	TGTGCCAGCAGTTTTCAGGGTAGCAATCAGCCCCAGCATTTT	CASSFQGSNQPQHF
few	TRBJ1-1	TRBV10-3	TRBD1	TGTGCCATCAGCGGACAGGGGAGCACTGAAGCTTTCTTT	CAISGQGSTEAFF
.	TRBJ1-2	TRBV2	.	TGTGCCAGCAGCGAAAATCTGCAGGGTCGGTATGGCTACACCTTC	CASSENLQGRYGYTF
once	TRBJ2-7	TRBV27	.	TGTGCCAGCAGTTTTCGCAGGACCAACGGCGAGCAGTACTTC	CASSFRRTNGEQYF
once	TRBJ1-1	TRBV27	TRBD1	TGTGCCAGCAGTCAATCCCGGGACAGGGGAATCAACACTGAAGCTTTCTTT	CASSQSRDRGINTEAFF
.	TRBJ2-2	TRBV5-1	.	TGCGCCAGCAGCCCACTGGACAGCCCCGTATTCGGCACCGGGGAGCTGTTTTTT	CASSPLDSPVFGTGELFF
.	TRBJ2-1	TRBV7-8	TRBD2	TGTGCCAGCAGCTCCCCGACTAGCGGGAGATTCCGGTCCTACAATGAGCAGTTCTTC	CASSSPTSGRFRSYNEQFF
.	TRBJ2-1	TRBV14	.	TGTGCCAGCAGCTGGGTCCCCTCCTACAATGAGCAGTTCTTC	CASSWVPSYNEQFF
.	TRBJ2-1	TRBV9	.	TGTGCCAGCAGCGGTTCTGGGGGCAATGAGCAGTTCTTC	CASSGSGGNEQFF
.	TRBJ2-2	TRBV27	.	TGTGCCAGCAGTTTAGGGGGGAACGGGGAGCTGTTTTTT	CASSLGGNGELFF
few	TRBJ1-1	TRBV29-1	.	TGCAGCGTTGACGGCGGGAACACTGAAGCTTTCTTT	CSVDGGNTEAFF
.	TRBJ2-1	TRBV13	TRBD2	TGTGCCAGCAGCGGAGCGGGAGTCCCCTACAATGAGCAGTTCTTC	CASSGAGVPYNEQFF
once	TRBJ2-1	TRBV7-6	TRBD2	TGTGCCAGCAGCCCGAACCTCGGGACTAGCGGTTACAATGAGCAGTTCTTC	CASSPNLGTSGYNEQFF
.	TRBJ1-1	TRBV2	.	TGTGCCAGCAGGGCGGGATTGAGACCGAACACTGAAGCTTTCTTT	CASRAGLRPNTEAFF
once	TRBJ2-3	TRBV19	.	TGTGCCAGTAGGCTACAAAACACAGATACGCAGTATTTT	CASRLQNTDTQYF
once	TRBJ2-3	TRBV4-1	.	TGCGCCAGCAGCCAAGCCCATCCCGCGGGGCTCACAGATACGCAGTATTTT	CASSQAHPAGLTDTQYF
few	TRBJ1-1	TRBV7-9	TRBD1	TGTGCCAGCAGCTTAGCGTTCCGGGACAGGGGCCCTGAAGCTTTCTTT	CASSLAFRDRGPEAFF
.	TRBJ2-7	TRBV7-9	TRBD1	TGTGCCAGCAGACCAGGACAGGGCCAGCAGTACTTC	CASRPGQGQQYF
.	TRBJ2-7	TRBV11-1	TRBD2	TGTGCCAGCTCCCGGGGAGGGTCCCACGAGCAGTACTTC	CASSRGGSHEQYF
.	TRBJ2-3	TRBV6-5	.	TGTGCCAGCAGTTACAGGGAATCTAGCACAGATACGCAGTATTTT	CASSYRESSTDTQYF
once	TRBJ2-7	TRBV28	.	TGTGCCAGCAGCTTTCCCCGGGACAAAGACTACGAGCAGTACTTC	CASSFPRDKDYEQYF
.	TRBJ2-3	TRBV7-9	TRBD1	TGTGCCAGCAGCACCGCGACAGGGGGCTTAGATACGCAGTATTTT	CASSTATGGLDTQYF
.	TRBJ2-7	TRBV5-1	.	TGCGCCAGCAGCGGCGGGACACCCGAGCAGTACTTC	CASSGGTPEQYF
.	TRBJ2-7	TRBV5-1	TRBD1	TGCGCCAGCAGCTTGGAGCCTAGGGACAGGGCGAAAAACGAGCAGTACTTC	CASSLEPRDRAKNEQYF
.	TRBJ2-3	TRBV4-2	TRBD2	TGTGCCAGCAGCCCCGGGGGGGGAGGGTCAGGAGATACGCAGTATTTT	CASSPGGGGSGDTQYF
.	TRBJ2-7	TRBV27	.	TGTGCCAGCAGTTTAAACAACAAGTACGAGCAGTACTTC	CASSLNNKYEQYF
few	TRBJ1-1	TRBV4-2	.	TGTGCCAGCAGCCTCGCCAGGGGGAACACTGAAGCTTTCTTT	CASSLARGNTEAFF